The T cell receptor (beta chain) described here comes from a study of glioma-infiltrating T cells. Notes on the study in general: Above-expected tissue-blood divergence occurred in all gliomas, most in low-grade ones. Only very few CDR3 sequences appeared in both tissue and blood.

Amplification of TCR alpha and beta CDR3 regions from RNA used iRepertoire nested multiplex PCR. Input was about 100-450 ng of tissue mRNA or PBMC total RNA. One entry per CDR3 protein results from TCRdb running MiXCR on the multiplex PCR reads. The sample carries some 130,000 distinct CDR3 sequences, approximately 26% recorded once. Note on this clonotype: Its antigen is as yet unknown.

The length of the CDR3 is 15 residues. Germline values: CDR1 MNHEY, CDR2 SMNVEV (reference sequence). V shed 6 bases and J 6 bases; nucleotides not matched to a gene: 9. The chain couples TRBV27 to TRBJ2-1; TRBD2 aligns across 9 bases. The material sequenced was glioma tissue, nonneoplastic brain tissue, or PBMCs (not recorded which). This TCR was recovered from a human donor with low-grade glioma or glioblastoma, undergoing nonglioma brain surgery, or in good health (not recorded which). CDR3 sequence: CASSTTSGGFNEQFF. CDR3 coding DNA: TGTGCCAGCAGCACGACTAGCGGAGGGTTCAATGAGCAGTTCTTC.